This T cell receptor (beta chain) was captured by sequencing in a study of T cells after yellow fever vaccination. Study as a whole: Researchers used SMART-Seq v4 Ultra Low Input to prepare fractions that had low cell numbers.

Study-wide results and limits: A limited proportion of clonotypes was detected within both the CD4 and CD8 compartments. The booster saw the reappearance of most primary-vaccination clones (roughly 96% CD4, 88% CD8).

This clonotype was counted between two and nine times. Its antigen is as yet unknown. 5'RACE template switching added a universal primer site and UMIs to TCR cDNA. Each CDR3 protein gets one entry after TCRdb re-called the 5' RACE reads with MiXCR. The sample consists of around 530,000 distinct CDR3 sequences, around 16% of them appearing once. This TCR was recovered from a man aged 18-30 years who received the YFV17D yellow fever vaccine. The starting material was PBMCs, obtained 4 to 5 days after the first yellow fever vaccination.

CDR3 sequence (DNA): TGTGCCAGCAGTTTACGACGGCACAATGAGCAGTTCTTC. It codes for CASSLRRHNEQFF. V and J are TRBV12-3 or TRBV12-4 and TRBJ2-1; D is unclear. V lost 2 bases and J lost 5, with 7 bases in between. This CDR3 contains 13 residues.